These 14 T cell receptor beta chains originate from one sample sequenced in a study of beta chain features in type 1 diabetes. Reverse transcribing all isolated RNA meant expressed TCRB transcripts were sequenced. Method: immunoSEQ multiplex PCR; TCRdb's copy keeps in-frame clones and lacks some. Of about 25,000 clones in the sample, more than 65% were seen once. Whole-study findings and limits: In every one of the four CD4+ subsets, TCRB CDR3s were moderately but significantly shorter in Type 1 diabetes patients.

The antigens of these receptors remain unknown. Sample: stem cell memory CD4+ T cells from blood. Receptors originate from a woman aged 35 to 49 with type 1 diabetes.

This chain uses TRBV29-1 with TRBJ2-3, with 7 bases matching TRBD2. This CDR3 has 15 amino acids. CDR1 and CDR2 from the germline V gene are SQVTM and ANQGSEA. Losses at the gene ends were 1 base for V and 6 bases for J; bases not matched to a gene: 10. The CDR3 protein is CSVEGQGGSGDTQYF. In DNA, the CDR3 is TGCAGCGTTGAAGGTCAGGGCGGGAGCGGGGATACGCAGTATTTT.

The V gene is TRBV29-1, the J gene TRBJ2-1, with TRBD1 as a possible D gene (6 bases). Germline V gene lookup returns CDR1 SQVTM and CDR2 ANQGSEA. V lost 6 bases to trimming and J lost 4 bases, with 16 bases between them. The length of the CDR3 is 14 residues. CDR3 DNA sequence: TGCAGCGTGGGTGCGGGTGGGACATACAATGAGCAGTTCTTC. It is translated as CSVGAGGTYNEQFF.

The V call is TRBV7-2, the J call TRBJ2-7, with unresolved D. CDR3 length: 13 residues. The germline V and J ends were trimmed by 2 bases and 5 bases, with 10 bases remaining between them. From germline, CDR1 is SGHTA and CDR2 FQGNSA. CDR3 amino acids: CASSLMAGDEQYF. As DNA, the CDR3 is TGTGCCAGCAGCTTAATGGCTGGAGACGAGCAGTACTTC.

The chain employs TRBV25-1 and TRBJ2-3; 10 bases match TRBD2. Germline CDR1 and CDR2: MGHDK and SYGVNS. The trim removed 2 bases at V and 5 bases at J, leaving 7 bases unmatched. The CDR3 runs 16 residues. This CDR3 reads CASSENLAGVKDTQYF. The DNA for the CDR3 is TGTGCCAGCAGTGAAAACCTAGCGGGAGTTAAAGATACGCAGTATTTT.

This clone appeared once. This sequence joins TRBV4-3 and TRBJ2-3; TRBD1 agrees at 7 bases. From germline, CDR1 is LGHNA and CDR2 YSLEER. This CDR3 is 15 amino acids long. J gave up 0 bases and V 4 bases, and 4 bases lay outside the gene matches. The CDR3 protein is CASSLEGQSTDTQYF. The CDR3 DNA sequence: TGCGCCAGCAGCCTAGAGGGACAGAGCACAGATACGCAGTATTTT.

The chain carries TRBV5-1 and TRBJ2-3, with D perhaps matching TRBD2 (6 bases). The CDR3 covers 14 residues. Per the germline V gene, CDR1 is SGHRS and CDR2 is YFSETQ. The ends were cut back, 0 bases at V and 5 bases at J, with 10 bases in the middle. In DNA, the CDR3 is TGCGCCAGCAGCTTGGCCGGGAGAGTAGATACGCAGTATTTT. This gives the protein CASSLAGRVDTQYF.

The V and J genes are TRBV6-1 and TRBJ1-5, with TRBD1 as a possible D gene (5 bases). The CDR3 is 11 residues long. Per the germline V gene, CDR1 is MNHNS and CDR2 is SASEGT. CDR3 nucleotide sequence: TGTGGTGGGGGGTGGGGGCAGCCCCAGCATTTT. The encoded protein is CGGGWGQPQHF.

V and J are TRBV25-1 and TRBJ2-7, with D possibly matching TRBD2 (5 bases). The V and J ends lost 5 bases and 1 base respectively, with 6 bases between them. The germline gives CDR1 MGHDK, CDR2 SYGVNS. CDR3 length: 12 amino acids. The CDR3 DNA is TGTGCCAGCAGTCGAGGGTCCTACGAGCAGTACTTC. It translates to CASSRGSYEQYF.

To note about this clone: Other DNA sequences of this sample code for an identical CDR3. The chain links TRBV7-2 to TRBJ1-3; perhaps TRBD1 as D (5 bases). The CDR3 totals 14 residues. Germline V gene data show CDR1 as SGHTA and CDR2 as FQGNSA. V lost 5 bases, J lost 0 bases, and 8 bases lay in between. The CDR3 DNA follows: TGTGCCAGCAGCCCCGACAGCTCTGGAAACACCATATATTTT. Translating it yields CASSPDSSGNTIYF.

The chain carries TRBV14 and TRBJ1-2; D is undetermined. The germline V gene has CDR1 SGHDN and CDR2 FVKESK. The length of the CDR3 is 15 residues. Trimming took 4 bases from V and 2 from J, leaving 14 bases between them. The CDR3 coding sequence is TGTGCCAGCAGCCTCTGGGAGGGAACGAACTATGGCTACACCTTC. Protein: CASSLWEGTNYGYTF.

The rearrangement uses TRBV11-2 and TRBJ2-1; TRBD2 agrees at 7 bases. The CDR3 contains 16 residues. V was clipped by 5 bases and J by 6 bases; unmatched bases: 13. Germline-derived CDR1 and CDR2 are SGHAT and FQNNGV. The CDR3 DNA is TGTGCCAGCAGCACCCGTCTAGCGGAGGGGCTCAATGAGCAGTTCTTC. This translates into CASSTRLAEGLNEQFF.

The chain uses TRBV28 and TRBJ2-1; 9 bases agree with TRBD2. Germline V CDR1 and CDR2: MDHEN, SYDVKM. The CDR3 is 15 amino acids. After removal of 2 bases from V and 6 bases from J, the junction contained 5 bases not matched to a gene. The CDR3: CASSLLSGGFNEQFF. CDR3 coding DNA: TGTGCCAGCAGTTTACTCAGCGGGGGGTTCAATGAGCAGTTCTTC.

This clone was seen a handful of times. This chain uses TRBV4-1 with TRBJ1-1; TRBD1 is a possible D gene (6 bases). The CDR3 is 14 residues long. The germline gives CDR1 MGHRA, CDR2 YSYEKL. V shed 4 bases and J shed 5 bases, with 14 bases lying between them. CDR3 sequence (DNA): TGCGCCAGCAGCCCTAGGACAGCGGGGACTGAAGCTTTCTTT. Encoded protein: CASSPRTAGTEAFF.

The table lists this clone with a few counts. The chain links TRBV6-6 to TRBJ1-6; TRBD1 matches at 8 bases. The trim removed 5 bases at V and 8 bases at J, leaving 2 bases unmatched. The CDR3 spans 13 residues. CDR1 and CDR2 (germline): MNHNY, SVGAGI (reference sequence). CDR3: CASSPTGDSPLHF. The DNA for the CDR3 is TGTGCCAGCAGTCCGACAGGGGATTCACCCCTCCACTTT.